This T cell receptor beta chain is from a study of T cell responses to AZD1222 COVID-19 vaccine. General study results and limits: The study found Spike-specific TCR breadth and depth rose after two AZD1222 doses. Within unmutated variant regions lay the reported targets of nearly half of spike-specific TCRs.

As for this clone: Its matching antigen is unknown.

Profiling relied on immunoSEQ multiplex PCR, and the TCRdb table lists in-frame clones only, not all of them. The data hold some 150,000 clones, with under 95% observed a single time. The V gene end was trimmed by 2 bases and the J gene end by 2 bases; junction bases not matched to a gene: 12. Germline lookup yields CDR1 MNHEY and CDR2 SVGEGT. The CDR3 runs 20 residues. Sequences were derived from peripheral blood, sampled on day 0 of AZD1222 vaccination. The clonotype was recovered from an adult in good health. This rearrangement joins TRBV6-2 or TRBV6-3 to TRBJ2-1; 13 positions agree with TRBD2. CDR3 in amino acids: CASSYQSTSGGTIPYNEQFF. CDR3 in DNA: TGTGCCAGCAGTTACCAATCGACTAGCGGGGGGACAATACCCTACAATGAGCAGTTCTTC.